The 4 T cell receptor beta chains given below trace back to one sample, sequenced in a study of control samples from healthy donors and cancer patients. TCRdb's table, derived via immunoSEQ multiplex PCR, lists solely in-frame clones and lacks some. The table lists about 44,000 clones, more than 75% of them singletons. Sequenced material: PBMCs. The receptor set was obtained from a woman aged 55-70 years with lung cancer.

The chain is built from TRBV6-1 and TRBJ2-5; D gene unclear. Germline CDR1 is MNHNS and CDR2 is SASEGT. V was trimmed by 2 bases and J by 2 bases, leaving 6 bases between them. This CDR3 has 13 amino acids. CDR3: CASSEFVQETQYF. CDR3 nucleotides: TGTGCCAGCAGTGAATTCGTTCAAGAGACCCAGTACTTC.

This clone has only one observation. The chain recombines TRBV7-2 with TRBJ2-2; D possibly corresponds to TRBD2 (6 bases). Germline CDR1 reads SGHTA; CDR2 reads FQGNSA. V was pared by 8 bases and J by 4 bases, with 17 bases between. This CDR3 is 15 amino acids long. This CDR3 is CASLVEGGVTGELFF. CDR3 coding DNA: TGTGCCAGCCTCGTCGAGGGAGGAGTCACCGGGGAGCTGTTTTTT.

The chain links TRBV6-5 to TRBJ1-2, with a possible D match to TRBD1 (5 bases). V lost 7 bases, J lost 0 bases, and 15 bases lay in between. The CDR3 length is 15 residues. Germline loops: CDR1 MNHEY, CDR2 SVGAGI. DNA for the CDR3: TGTGCCAGCATCATCGGGGCGAGGTCTAACTATGGCTACACCTTC. Its protein is CASIIGARSNYGYTF.

The chain links TRBV6-2 or TRBV6-3 to TRBJ2-1; the D gene is possibly TRBD2 (6 bases). V lost 5 bases to trimming and J lost 4 bases, with 15 bases between them. Germline CDR1 is MNHEY and CDR2 is SVGEGT. There are 15 residues in the CDR3. The CDR3 coding sequence is TGTGCCAGCAGTGACAGACTAGAGGGTTACAATGAGCAGTTCTTC. Its protein product is CASSDRLEGYNEQFF.